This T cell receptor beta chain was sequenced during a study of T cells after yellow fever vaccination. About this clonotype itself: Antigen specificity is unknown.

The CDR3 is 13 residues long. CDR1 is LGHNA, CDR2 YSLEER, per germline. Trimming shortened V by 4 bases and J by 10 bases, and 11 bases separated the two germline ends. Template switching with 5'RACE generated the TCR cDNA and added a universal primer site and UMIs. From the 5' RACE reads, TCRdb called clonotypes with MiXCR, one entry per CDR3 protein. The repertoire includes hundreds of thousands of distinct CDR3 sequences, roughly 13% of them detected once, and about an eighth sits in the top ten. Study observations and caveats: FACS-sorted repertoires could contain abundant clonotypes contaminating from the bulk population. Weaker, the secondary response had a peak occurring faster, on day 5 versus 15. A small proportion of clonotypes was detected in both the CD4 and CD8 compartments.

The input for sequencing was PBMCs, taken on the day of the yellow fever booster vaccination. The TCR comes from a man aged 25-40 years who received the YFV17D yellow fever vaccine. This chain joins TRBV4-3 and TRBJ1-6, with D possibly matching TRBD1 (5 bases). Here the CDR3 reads CASSLGEGSPLHF. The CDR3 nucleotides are TGCGCCAGCAGCCTCGGGGAGGGGTCACCCCTCCACTTT.